This T cell receptor (beta chain) was recovered during a study of T cell changes during pregnancy in multiple sclerosis. V shed 5 bases, J shed 4 bases, and the junction held 2 bases outside the gene matches. The CDR3 loop spans 13 amino acids. Germline CDR1 SNHLY, CDR2 FYNNEI. Assay: immunoSEQ multiplex PCR; the TCRdb copy retains only in-frame clones and omits some. The sample lists about 44,000 clones; 94% were seen once. The source material was CD4+ T cells from peripheral blood mononuclear cells, sampled in the first trimester of pregnancy. V and J are TRBV2 and TRBJ2-3, with 8 nucleotides matching TRBD2. This clonotype was obtained from a female donor with multiple sclerosis, enrolled in a pregnancy study. The CDR3 bases are TGTGCCAGCAGTTCCGGGGGGGCAGATACGCAGTATTTT. As protein: CASSSGGADTQYF.